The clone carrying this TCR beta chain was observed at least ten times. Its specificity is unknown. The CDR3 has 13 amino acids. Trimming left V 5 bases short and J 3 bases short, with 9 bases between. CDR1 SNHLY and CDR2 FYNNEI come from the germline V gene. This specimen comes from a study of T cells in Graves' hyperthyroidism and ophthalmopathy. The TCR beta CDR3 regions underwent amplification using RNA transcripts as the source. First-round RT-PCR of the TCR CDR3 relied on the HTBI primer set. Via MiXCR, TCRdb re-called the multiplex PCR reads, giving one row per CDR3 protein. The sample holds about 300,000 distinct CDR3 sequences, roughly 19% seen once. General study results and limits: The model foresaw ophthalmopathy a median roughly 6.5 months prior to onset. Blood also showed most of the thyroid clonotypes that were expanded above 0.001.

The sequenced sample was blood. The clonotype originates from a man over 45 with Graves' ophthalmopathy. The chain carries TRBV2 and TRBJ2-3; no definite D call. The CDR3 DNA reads TGTGCCAGCAGTTCCCAAAGGACAGATACGCAGTATTTT. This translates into CASSSQRTDTQYF.